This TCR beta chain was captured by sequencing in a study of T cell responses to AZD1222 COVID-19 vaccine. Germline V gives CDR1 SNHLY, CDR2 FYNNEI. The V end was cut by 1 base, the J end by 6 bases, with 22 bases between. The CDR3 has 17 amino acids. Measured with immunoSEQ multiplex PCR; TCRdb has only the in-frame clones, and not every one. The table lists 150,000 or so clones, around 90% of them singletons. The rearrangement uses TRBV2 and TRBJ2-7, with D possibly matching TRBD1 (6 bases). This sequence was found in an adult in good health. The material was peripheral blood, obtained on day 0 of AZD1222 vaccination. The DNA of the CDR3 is TGTGCCAGCAGTGAAGTTGGTCAGGGGAGCCGTATGAGCGAGCAGTACTTC. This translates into CASSEVGQGSRMSEQYF.